This is a list of T cell receptor beta chains from one sample in a study of blood T cell repertoires in COVID-19. Libraries were prepared by immunoSEQ multiplex PCR; TCRdb keeps only in-frame clonotypes and omits some of them. The table includes 150,000 to 200,000 clones, roughly 87% detected once. The source material was peripheral blood. The receptor set was obtained from a woman aged 45-60 years with acute or convalescent COVID-19. CDR3s include the opening cysteine and the closing phenylalanine or tryptophan. D genes are given only for firm matches. Size is omitted from some rows. Given values are once, few, many or a class for expanded clones.

V gene: TRBV18
J gene: TRBJ1-1
CDR3 length: 14
clone size: NA
D gene: TRBD1
CDR3 DNA: TGTGCCAGCTCACCGCAGGGGGGTGAGACTGAAGCTTTCTTT
CDR3 protein: CASSPQGGETEAFF

V gene: TRBV7-2
J gene: TRBJ2-1
CDR3 length: 14
clone size: NA
D gene: NA
CDR3 DNA: TGTGCCAGCAGCTTAGGAGGTTCAGGGAATGAGCAGTTCTTC
CDR3 protein: CASSLGGSGNEQFF

V gene: TRBV2
J gene: TRBJ1-4
CDR3 length: 15
clone size: NA
D gene: TRBD1
CDR3 DNA: TGTGCCAGCAGTATAACAGGGGGAGGTTGGGAAAAACTGTTTTTT
CDR3 protein: CASSITGGGWEKLFF

V gene: TRBV7-2
J gene: TRBJ2-1
CDR3 length: 15
clone size: NA
D gene: TRBD2
CDR3 DNA: TGTGCCAGCACCCTAGCGGGAGAGAAGGACAATGAGCAGTTCTTC
CDR3 protein: CASTLAGEKDNEQFF

V gene: TRBV7-2
J gene: TRBJ1-2
CDR3 length: 13
clone size: NA
D gene: NA
CDR3 DNA: TGTGCCAGCAGCTTAGGACAAAACTATGGCTACACCTTC
CDR3 protein: CASSLGQNYGYTF

V gene: TRBV14
J gene: TRBJ2-2
CDR3 length: 19
clone size: NA
D gene: TRBD1
CDR3 DNA: TGTGCCAGCAGCCAAGCAGACTTAGGGACAGGGGGAACGACCGGGGAGCTGTTTTTT
CDR3 protein: CASSQADLGTGGTTGELFF

V gene: TRBV3-1/TRBV3-2
J gene: TRBJ1-1
CDR3 length: 16
clone size: NA
D gene: TRBD1
CDR3 DNA: TGTGCCAGCAGCCAAGACCGCCACAGGGGGAACACTGAAGCTTTCTTT
CDR3 protein: CASSQDRHRGNTEAFF

V gene: TRBV4-3
J gene: TRBJ2-3
CDR3 length: 16
clone size: NA
D gene: TRBD1
CDR3 DNA: TGCGCCAGCAGCCAAGGATCCACAGGGGTAGGAGATACGCAGTATTTT
CDR3 protein: CASSQGSTGVGDTQYF

V gene: TRBV6-1
J gene: TRBJ1-1
CDR3 length: 18
clone size: once
D gene: TRBD1
CDR3 DNA: TGTGCCAGCAGTGAATTTCGGACAGGGTTAGTATCGGGCACTGAAGCTTTCTTT
CDR3 protein: CASSEFRTGLVSGTEAFF

V gene: TRBV29-1
J gene: TRBJ1-2
CDR3 length: 13
clone size: NA
D gene: NA
CDR3 DNA: TGCAGCGTGGGCCCCGGTATGAGGTATGGCTACACCTTC
CDR3 protein: CSVGPGMRYGYTF

V gene: TRBV27
J gene: TRBJ1-6
CDR3 length: 17
clone size: NA
D gene: NA
CDR3 DNA: TGTGCCAGCGGGAACTTATGGGAGAGCTCCTATAATTCACCCCTCCACTTT
CDR3 protein: CASGNLWESSYNSPLHF

V gene: TRBV5-1
J gene: TRBJ2-1
CDR3 length: 10
clone size: NA
D gene: NA
CDR3 DNA: TGCGCCATGGGACTCCTCCTCTGGTTCTTC
CDR3 protein: CAMGLLLWFF

V gene: TRBV5-1
J gene: TRBJ1-3
CDR3 length: 16
clone size: NA
D gene: NA
CDR3 DNA: TGCGCCAGCAGCTTGGAGGTATCAGGGTCTGGAAACACCATATATTTT
CDR3 protein: CASSLEVSGSGNTIYF

V gene: TRBV18
J gene: TRBJ1-4
CDR3 length: 14
clone size: NA
D gene: TRBD1
CDR3 DNA: TGTGCCAGCTCACCCGGGACAGATAATGAAAAACTGTTTTTT
CDR3 protein: CASSPGTDNEKLFF

V gene: TRBV27
J gene: TRBJ1-2
CDR3 length: 14
clone size: NA
D gene: NA
CDR3 DNA: TGTGCCAGCAGGGGCAGGGGAGGGCTCTATGGCTACACCTTC
CDR3 protein: CASRGRGGLYGYTF

V gene: TRBV24-1
J gene: TRBJ1-5
CDR3 length: 13
clone size: NA
D gene: NA
CDR3 DNA: TGTGCCACCAGTCGGGGGAGCAATCAGCCCCAGCATTTT
CDR3 protein: CATSRGSNQPQHF

V gene: TRBV7-2
J gene: TRBJ2-7
CDR3 length: 17
clone size: NA
D gene: TRBD2
CDR3 DNA: TGTGCCAGCAGCTTAGCTGCGGGAGGGGGCCTAAGATACGAGCAGTACTTC
CDR3 protein: CASSLAAGGGLRYEQYF

V gene: TRBV9
J gene: TRBJ1-1
CDR3 length: 15
clone size: NA
D gene: TRBD1
CDR3 DNA: TGTGCCAGCAGCTTAGGACAGGGGGTCAACACTGAAGCTTTCTTT
CDR3 protein: CASSLGQGVNTEAFF

V gene: TRBV6-1
J gene: TRBJ1-2
CDR3 length: 15
clone size: NA
D gene: TRBD1
CDR3 DNA: TGTGCCAGCAGTGAAGCCTTACAGGGGGCGCGAGGCTACACCTTC
CDR3 protein: CASSEALQGARGYTF

V gene: TRBV5-1
J gene: TRBJ1-1
CDR3 length: 12
clone size: NA
D gene: TRBD1
CDR3 DNA: TGCGCCAGCAGCTTGGTAGGGGGCAGCGCTTTCTTT
CDR3 protein: CASSLVGGSAFF

V gene: TRBV10-3
J gene: TRBJ1-2
CDR3 length: 13
clone size: NA
D gene: TRBD1
CDR3 DNA: TGTGCCATCAGACAGGGGGCGGGAGATGGCTACACCTTC
CDR3 protein: CAIRQGAGDGYTF

V gene: TRBV5-4
J gene: TRBJ2-5
CDR3 length: 15
clone size: NA
D gene: NA
CDR3 DNA: TGTGCCAGCAGCTTGAGAGGTCCCCACCAAGAGACCCAGTACTTC
CDR3 protein: CASSLRGPHQETQYF